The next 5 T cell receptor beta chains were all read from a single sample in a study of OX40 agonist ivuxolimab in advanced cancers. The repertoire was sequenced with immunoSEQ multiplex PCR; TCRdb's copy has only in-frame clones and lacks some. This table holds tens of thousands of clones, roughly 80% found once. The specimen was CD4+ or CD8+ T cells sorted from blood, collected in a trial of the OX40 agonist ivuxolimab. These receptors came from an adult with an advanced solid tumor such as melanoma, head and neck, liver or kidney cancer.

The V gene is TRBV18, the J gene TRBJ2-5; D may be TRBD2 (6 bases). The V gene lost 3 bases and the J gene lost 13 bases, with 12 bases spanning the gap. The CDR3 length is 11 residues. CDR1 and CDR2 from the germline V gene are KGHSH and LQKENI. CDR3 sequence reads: CASSPGLQAYF. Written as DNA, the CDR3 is TGTGCCAGCTCACCGGGACTTCAGGCGTACTTC. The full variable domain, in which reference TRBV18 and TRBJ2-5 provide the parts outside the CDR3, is NAGVMQNPRHLVRRRGQEARLRCSPMKGHSHVYWYRQLPEEGLKFMVYLQKENIIDESGMPKERFSAEFPKEGPSILRIQQVVRGDSAAYFCASSPGLQAYFGPGTRLLVL.

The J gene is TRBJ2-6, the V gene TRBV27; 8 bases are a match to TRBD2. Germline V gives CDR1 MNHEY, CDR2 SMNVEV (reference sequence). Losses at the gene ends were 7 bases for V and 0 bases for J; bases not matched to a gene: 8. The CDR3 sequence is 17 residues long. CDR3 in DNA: TGTGCCAGCAAGGGCGGGGGGATCAACTCTGGGGCCAACGTCCTGACTTTC. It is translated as CASKGGGINSGANVLTF. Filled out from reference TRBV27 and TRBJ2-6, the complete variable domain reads EAQVTQNPRYLITVTGKKLTVTCSQNMNHEYMSWYRQDPGLGLRQIYYSMNVEVTDKGDVPEGYKVSRKEKRNFPLILESPSPNQTSLYFCASKGGGINSGANVLTFGAGSRLTVL.

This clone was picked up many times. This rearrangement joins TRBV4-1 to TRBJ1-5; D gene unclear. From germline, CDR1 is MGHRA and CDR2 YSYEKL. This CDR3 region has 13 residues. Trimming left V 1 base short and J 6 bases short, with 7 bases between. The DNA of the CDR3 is TGCGCCAGCAGCCAAGTTGGTGGTCAGCCCCAGCATTTT. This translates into CASSQVGGQPQHF.

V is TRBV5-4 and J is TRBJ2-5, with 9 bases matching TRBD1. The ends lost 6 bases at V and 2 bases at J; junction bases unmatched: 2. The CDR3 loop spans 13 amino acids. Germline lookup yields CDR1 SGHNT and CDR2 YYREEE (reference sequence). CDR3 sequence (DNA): TGTGCCAGCATTGGACAGGGGCAAGAGACCCAGTACTTC. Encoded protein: CASIGQGQETQYF.

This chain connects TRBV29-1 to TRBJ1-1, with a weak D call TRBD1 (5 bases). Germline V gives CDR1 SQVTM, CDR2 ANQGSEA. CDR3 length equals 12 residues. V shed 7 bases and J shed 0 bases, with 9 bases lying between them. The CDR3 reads CSGTSMNTEAFF. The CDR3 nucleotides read TGCAGCGGGACAAGCATGAACACTGAAGCTTTCTTT.